The source of this TCR beta chain is a study of blood T cell repertoires in COVID-19. Original data processing: Scientists estimated how many nucleated cells there were by amplifying reference gene primers. TCRdb's table, derived via immunoSEQ multiplex PCR, lists solely in-frame clones and lacks some. V and J calls plus clone size are reproduced from that table; the DNA served to infer D and trimming. The sample records over 90,000 clones, more than 75% being singletons. The germline V and J ends were trimmed by 4 bases and 0 bases, with 9 bases remaining between them. CDR1 KGHSH and CDR2 LQKENI come from the germline V gene. There are 14 residues in the CDR3.

The rearrangement links TRBV18 to TRBJ1-2, with a tentative D call TRBD1 (6 bases). This sequence was found in a human donor in a cohort sampled during active COVID-19. Sequences were obtained from peripheral blood. In DNA form, the CDR3 reads TGTGCCAGCTCACAAGACAGGACTAACTATGGCTACACCTTC. Protein: CASSQDRTNYGYTF.